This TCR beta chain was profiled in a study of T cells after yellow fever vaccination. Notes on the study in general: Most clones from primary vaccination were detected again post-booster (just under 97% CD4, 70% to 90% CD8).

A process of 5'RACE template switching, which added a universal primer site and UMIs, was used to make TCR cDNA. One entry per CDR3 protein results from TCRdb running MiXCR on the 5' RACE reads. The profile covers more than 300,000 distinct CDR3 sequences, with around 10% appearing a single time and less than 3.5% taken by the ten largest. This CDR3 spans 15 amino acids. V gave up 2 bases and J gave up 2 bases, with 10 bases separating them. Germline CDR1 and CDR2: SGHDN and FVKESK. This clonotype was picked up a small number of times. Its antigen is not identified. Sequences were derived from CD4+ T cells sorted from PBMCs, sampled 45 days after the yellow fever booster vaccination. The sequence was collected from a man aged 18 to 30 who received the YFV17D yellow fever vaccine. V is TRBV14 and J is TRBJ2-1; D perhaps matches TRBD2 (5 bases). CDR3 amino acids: CASSQISDAYNEQFF. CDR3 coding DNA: TGTGCCAGCAGCCAAATTAGCGATGCCTACAATGAGCAGTTCTTC.